Listed here are 30 T cell receptor beta chains from one sample, sequenced in a study of blood T cells in healthy people across ages. The authors ran a second PCR of about 6 to 11 cycles using a sample-barcoded 5' primer and a J-beta primer mix. TCRdb used MiXCR to reprocess the 5' RACE reads, holding one entry per CDR3 protein. The data hold approximately 800,000 distinct CDR3 sequences, with around two thirds observed a single time. Sequencing used blood. These receptors all stem from a young man in good health.

This chain connects TRBV28 to TRBJ2-5; no clear D. CDR1 MDHEN and CDR2 SYDVKM come from the germline V gene. Trimming left V 6 bases short and J 11 bases short, with 16 bases between. The CDR3 consists of 12 residues. The CDR3 is CASRTRTQEQYF. The CDR3 DNA reads as TGTGCCAGCAGAACAAGGACGCAGGAGCAGTACTTC. Filled out from reference TRBV28 and TRBJ2-5, the complete variable domain reads DVKVTQSSRYLVKRTGEKVFLECVQDMDHENMFWYRQDPGLGLRLIYFSYDVKMKEKGDIPEGYSVSREKKERFSLILESASTNQTSMYLCASRTRTQEQYFGPGTRLLVL.

This clonotype appeared a few times. The V gene is TRBV3-1, the J gene TRBJ2-5, with D tentatively TRBD2 (5 bases). Germline lookup yields CDR1 LGHDT and CDR2 YNNKEL (reference sequence). V lost 6 bases and J 5 bases, leaving 10 bases between the germline ends. The CDR3 loop spans 12 amino acids. The CDR3 sequence is CASSTGVETQYF. CDR3 coding DNA: TGTGCCAGCAGTACCGGGGTGGAGACCCAGTACTTC.

The rearrangement links TRBV6-5 to TRBJ1-6, with TRBD1 as a possible D gene (6 bases). Germline V gene sequence: CDR1 MNHEY, CDR2 SVGAGI. The CDR3 loop spans 15 amino acids. V dropped 7 bases and J dropped 6 bases, with 16 bases sitting between them. The CDR3 reads CASTYGTGINSPLHF. For the CDR3, the DNA is TGTGCCAGCACCTACGGTACAGGGATTAATTCACCCCTCCACTTT.

The rearrangement links TRBV20-1 to TRBJ2-3; 7 nucleotides agree with TRBD1. In germline, CDR1 is DFQATT, CDR2 SNEGSKA (reference sequence). The CDR3 spans 18 residues. V gave up 2 bases and J gave up 0 bases; unmatched junction bases: 14. The CDR3 sequence is CSARSQGTGGYSTDTQYF. The DNA of the CDR3 is TGCAGTGCTAGATCACAGGGGACCGGCGGTTATAGCACAGATACGCAGTATTTT.

This clonotype appeared a few times. The chain links TRBV29-1 to TRBJ1-2; the D gene is possibly TRBD1 (6 bases). V was trimmed by 3 bases and J by 4 bases, leaving 12 bases between them. The germline CDR1 and CDR2 sequences are SQVTM and ANQGSEA. CDR3 length equals 13 residues. The CDR3, as DNA: TGCAGCGTTGACCAGGGGTATGGCTATGGCTACACCTTC. This translates into CSVDQGYGYGYTF. Filled out from reference TRBV29-1 and TRBJ1-2, the complete variable domain reads SAVISQKPSRDICQRGTSLTIQCQVDSQVTMMFWYRQQPGQSLTLIATANQGSEATYESGFVIDKFPISRPNLTFSTLTVSNMSPEDSSIYLCSVDQGYGYGYTFGSGTRLTVV.

This chain links TRBV20-1 with TRBJ1-2, with 7 bases lining up with TRBD1. The V gene's germline CDR1 is DFQATT and CDR2 SNEGSKA (reference sequence). The length of the CDR3 is 14 residues. Trimming cost V 1 base and J 2 bases; bases outside gene matches: 4. In nucleotides, the CDR3 is TGCAGTGCTAGAGTGACAGGGAGGAACTATGGCTACACCTTC. Translating it yields CSARVTGRNYGYTF.

This chain joins TRBV6-2 or TRBV6-3 and TRBJ2-7; D gene ambiguous. The V end lost 4 bases, the J end lost 1 base, and 11 bases lay between the germline ends. The CDR3 is 14 residues long. CDR1 MNHEY and CDR2 SVGEGT come from the germline V gene. The CDR3 reads CASSSQGLSYEQYF. CDR3 DNA: TGTGCCAGCAGTTCCCAAGGCCTTTCCTACGAGCAGTACTTC.

This clonotype came up a few times. The chain uses TRBV7-2 and TRBJ2-1; TRBD2 aligns across 9 bases. This CDR3 contains 17 residues. Trimming took 0 bases from V and 3 from J; bases not matched to a gene: 6. Germline V CDR1 and CDR2: SGHTA, FQGNSA. CDR3 bases: TGTGCCAGCAGCTTAGCCGGGCGGGGGGGCTTCTACAATGAGCAGTTCTTC. It translates to CASSLAGRGGFYNEQFF.

The chain employs TRBV29-1 and TRBJ2-3; D unclear. The germline gives CDR1 SQVTM, CDR2 ANQGSEA. The CDR3 runs 12 residues. CDR3 in DNA: TGCGGCGACGAAGTCCCCTGGAATACGCAGTATTTT. Translation gives CGDEVPWNTQYF.

This clonotype was seen a few times. This chain links TRBV20-1 with TRBJ2-5; 10 nucleotides align to TRBD2. The germline V gene encodes CDR1 DFQATT and CDR2 SNEGSKA (reference sequence). The CDR3 is made up of 15 amino acids. V lost 5 bases, J lost 4 bases, and 10 bases stayed unmatched. The CDR3 nucleotides read TGCAGTGCTGAGGATCCGGGACTAGCGAGAGAGACCCAGTACTTC. Translating it yields CSAEDPGLARETQYF.

This clonotype was seen once. V and J are TRBV29-1 and TRBJ2-5; D possibly corresponds to TRBD1 (6 bases). The J call is uncertain, as TRBJ2-7 better fits the DNA end. Germline loops: CDR1 SQVTM, CDR2 ANQGSEA. The CDR3 covers 14 residues. The CDR3 protein is CSVPKNRDANEQYF. The CDR3 DNA sequence: TGCAGCGTTCCCAAAAACAGGGACGCCAACGAGCAGTACTTC.

The rearrangement joins TRBV19 to TRBJ2-7, with TRBD1 matching over 7 bases. The DNA matches TRBJ2-5 better at its end, which makes the J call doubtful. The CDR3 length is 14 residues. CDR1 is LNHDA, CDR2 SQIVND, per germline (reference sequence). CDR3 nucleotide sequence: TGTGCCAGTAGCTCTATCGACAGGGAAGAGACCCAGTACTTC. This codes for CASSSIDREETQYF.

The chain carries TRBV20-1 and TRBJ2-7, with D unclear. The germline V gene has CDR1 DFQATT and CDR2 SNEGSKA (reference sequence). V lost 0 bases to trimming and J lost 3 bases, with 9 bases between them. This CDR3 has 13 residues. The CDR3 DNA reads TGCAGTGCTAGAGATTTAACCATCTACGAGCAGTACTTC. Amino acid sequence: CSARDLTIYEQYF.

This chain connects TRBV20-1 to TRBJ2-7, with D possibly TRBD1 on 5 matching bases. The germline V gene has CDR1 DFQATT and CDR2 SNEGSKA (reference sequence). The CDR3 is made up of 12 amino acids. Trimming pared 5 bases from V and 3 bases from J, leaving 11 bases between. In nucleotides, the CDR3 is TGCAGTGCTTACCTCACAGGCTACGAGCAGTACTTC. Protein sequence: CSAYLTGYEQYF.

This rearrangement joins TRBV25-1 to TRBJ1-2; weak D call: TRBD1 (5 bases). Looked up from germline, CDR1 is MGHDK and CDR2 is SYGVNS. The ends were cut back, 1 base at V and 4 bases at J, with 7 bases in the middle. The CDR3 totals 13 residues. The CDR3 loop is CASSEFGTYGYTF. The CDR3 nucleotides read TGTGCCAGCAGTGAATTCGGGACCTATGGCTACACCTTC.

There are a few counts of this clonotype. The rearrangement links TRBV7-2 to TRBJ2-7; D remains ambiguous. V dropped 0 bases and J dropped 2 bases, with 8 bases sitting between them. The germline gives CDR1 SGHTA, CDR2 FQGNSA. This CDR3 is 14 amino acids long. The CDR3 loop is CASSLATQAYEQYF. CDR3 sequence (DNA): TGTGCCAGCAGCTTAGCGACCCAGGCCTACGAGCAGTACTTC.

Here the CDR3 reads CASSLVGGSHEQFF. In nucleotides, the CDR3 is TGTGCCAGCAGCTTAGTCGGGGGTTCCCATGAGCAGTTCTTC. The genes are TRBV7-6 and TRBJ2-1; a possible D gene is TRBD2 (6 bases). The CDR3 extends over 14 amino acids. The ends were cut back, 1 base at V and 8 bases at J, with 12 bases in the middle. Germline CDR1 reads SGHVS; CDR2 reads FNYEAQ.

The sample holds a few counts of this clonotype. The chain employs TRBV6-5 and TRBJ1-2, with D perhaps TRBD1 (5 bases). With 0 bases removed from V and 5 bases from J, the gap between germline ends came to 7 bases. The CDR3 runs to 13 residues. Germline V gene data show CDR1 as MNHEY and CDR2 as SVGAGI. The CDR3 DNA reads TGTGCCAGCAGTTACTCGGGGGGGTATGGCTACACCTTC. Translating it yields CASSYSGGYGYTF.

In its sample, this clonotype was seen a few times. This sequence joins TRBV29-1 and TRBJ2-6, with D possibly being TRBD2 (5 bases). Germline CDR1 reads SQVTM; CDR2 reads ANQGSEA. V lost 7 bases and J 0 bases, leaving 10 bases between the germline ends. The CDR3 is made up of 14 amino acids. This chain's CDR3 is CSAPEASGANVLTF. DNA of the CDR3: TGCAGCGCCCCGGAGGCCTCTGGGGCCAACGTCCTGACTTTC.

V usage is TRBV7-9 and J usage is TRBJ1-1; tentative D call: TRBD1 (6 bases). The CDR3 has 17 residues. Trimming removed 0 bases from V and 6 bases from J, with 20 bases in between. Germline V gene data show CDR1 as SEHNR and CDR2 as FQNEAQ (reference sequence). The CDR3 DNA follows: TGTGCCAGCAGCTTAGCCCCGGGACAACCGGACCGACCTGAAGCTTTCTTT. Amino acids: CASSLAPGQPDRPEAFF. The full variable domain, in which reference TRBV7-9 and TRBJ1-1 provide the parts outside the CDR3, is DTGVSQNPRHKITKRGQNVTFRCDPISEHNRLYWYRQTLGQGPEFLTYFQNEAQLEKSRLLSDRFSAERPKGSFSTLEIQRTEQGDSAMYLCASSLAPGQPDRPEAFFGQGTRLTVV.

V gene TRBV7-8 combines with J gene TRBJ2-5; 10 positions match TRBD1. TRBJ2-7 explains the end of the DNA better; the J call may be wrong. This CDR3 contains 13 residues. Germline V gene data show CDR1 as SGHVS and CDR2 as FQNEAQ. CDR3 protein: CASSSTGGSEQYF. DNA of the CDR3: TGTGCCAGCAGTTCGACAGGGGGCAGCGAGCAGTACTTC.

The chain has TRBV29-1 and TRBJ2-7; 8 bases fit TRBD1. CDR1 is SQVTM and CDR2 is ANQGSEA in the germline V gene. The ends lost 0 bases at V and 4 bases at J; junction bases unmatched: 2. This CDR3 comprises 13 residues. The CDR3 DNA reads TGCAGCGTTGAAGATGGGACAGGATACGAGCAGTACTTC. It yields the protein CSVEDGTGYEQYF.

V usage is TRBV29-1 and J usage is TRBJ2-2; D not certain. The germline gives CDR1 SQVTM, CDR2 ANQGSEA. The V end was cut by 7 bases, the J end by 5 bases, with 17 bases between. The CDR3 sequence is 14 residues long. CDR3 sequence reads: CSARRGGSTGELFF. In DNA form, the CDR3 reads TGCAGCGCCCGTCGTGGTGGGTCGACCGGGGAGCTGTTTTTT.

To note about this clonotype: This sequence may be a read error, since a much larger clone differs from it by one base. This sequence joins TRBV4-2 and TRBJ2-1; 12 positions match TRBD1. The CDR3 sequence is 15 residues long. V dropped 6 bases and J dropped 10; count of bases not matched to a gene: 10. The germline V gene has CDR1 LGHNA and CDR2 YNFKEQ. The CDR3, as DNA: TGTGCCAGCAGAACGCGGGACAGGGGGCCCTACGAGCAGTTCTTC. It codes for CASRTRDRGPYEQFF.

The gene calls are TRBV12-3 or TRBV12-4 and TRBJ1-4; a weak D match, TRBD1 (6 bases). The V and J ends lost 6 bases and 0 bases respectively, with 11 bases between them. This CDR3 contains 15 residues. The CDR3 spells CASREGQTTNEKLFF. In nucleotides, the CDR3 is TGTGCCAGCAGGGAAGGACAGACAACTAATGAAAAACTGTTTTTT.

The rearrangement links TRBV15 to TRBJ2-5, with D unresolved. The CDR3 runs to 13 residues. V was clipped by 1 base and J by 1 base, with 4 bases between them. Looked up from germline, CDR1 is LNHNV and CDR2 is YYDKDF (reference sequence). The chain's CDR3 is CATSRGFQETQYF. In nucleotides, the CDR3 is TGTGCCACCAGCAGAGGCTTCCAAGAGACCCAGTACTTC.

For this clonotype: A junction boundary mismatches the germline segment, possibly from a read error. The genes are TRBV7-7 and TRBJ2-5; no reliable D call. The CDR3 spans 15 residues. Germline CDR1 is SSHAT and CDR2 is FNYEAQ (reference sequence). The CDR3: CASSLQIGWVETQYF. The CDR3, as DNA: TGTGCTAGCAGCTTACAGATAGGTTGGGTAGAGACCCAGTACTTC. The entire variable domain, with the rest obtained from reference TRBV7-7 and TRBJ2-5, is as follows: GAGVSQSPRYKVTKRGQDVTLRCDPISSHATLYWYQQALGQGPEFLTYFNYEAQPDKSGLPSDRFSAERPEGSISTLTIQRTEQRDSAMYRCASSLQIGWVETQYFGPGTRLLVL.

For this clonotype: One end of the junction fails to match germline, which may point to a read error. The CDR3 loop is CAWSFGSTDMQYF. The CDR3 bases are TGTGCCTGGAGTTTCGGGTCCACAGATATGCAGTATTTT. The rearrangement joins TRBV30 to TRBJ2-3, with D unclear. Germline V gene lookup returns CDR1 GTSNPN and CDR2 SVGIG (reference sequence). The CDR3 extends over 13 amino acids.

The rearrangement links TRBV7-9 to TRBJ2-5; 8 bases map to TRBD1. The CDR3 is 16 residues long. Germline V CDR1 and CDR2: SEHNR, FQNEAQ (reference sequence). V was pared by 5 bases and J by 0 bases, with 8 bases of the junction left unmatched. The CDR3 nucleotides read TGTGCCAGCAGCCCTCGGACAGGGAACTACCAAGAGACCCAGTACTTC. Translation gives CASSPRTGNYQETQYF.

V is TRBV12-3 or TRBV12-4 and J is TRBJ1-4; D perhaps matches TRBD1 (5 bases). V lost 4 bases and J 3 bases, leaving 12 bases between the germline ends. The CDR3 has 15 amino acids. The CDR3 loop reads CASSSPTGANEKLFF. DNA of the CDR3: TGTGCCAGCAGTTCCCCCACGGGGGCTAATGAAAAACTGTTTTTT.